One T cell receptor (beta chain) is described in this entry. Its specificity is not known. PCR involved 60 Vbeta and 13 Jbeta primers. The protocol was immunoSEQ multiplex PCR, while the TCRdb copy is restricted to in-frame clones and leaves out a portion. Found here are 110,000 to 150,000 clones, 75% of them singletons; the top ten hold about 7%. The ends lost 2 bases at V and 1 base at J; junction bases unmatched: 7. Per the germline V gene, CDR1 is MNHNS and CDR2 is SASEGT. CDR3 size: 19 residues. The data originate from a study of cytomegalovirus exposure and HLA in healthy donors. Overall study results and limits: Several V segments, TRBV6-2 and TRBV6-3 among them, could not be told apart and were dropped. Cytomegalovirus status was reportedly diagnosed by the classifier with high specificity and sensitivity.

The origin of this receptor is a man between 25 and 39 years old in good health and CMV-seronegative. V usage is TRBV6-1 and J usage is TRBJ2-2, with 13 bases lining up with TRBD2. Material: PBMCs. The CDR3 loop reads CASSERARLAGGNTGELFF. In DNA form, the CDR3 reads TGTGCCAGCAGTGAAAGGGCAAGACTAGCGGGGGGGAACACCGGGGAGCTGTTTTTT.